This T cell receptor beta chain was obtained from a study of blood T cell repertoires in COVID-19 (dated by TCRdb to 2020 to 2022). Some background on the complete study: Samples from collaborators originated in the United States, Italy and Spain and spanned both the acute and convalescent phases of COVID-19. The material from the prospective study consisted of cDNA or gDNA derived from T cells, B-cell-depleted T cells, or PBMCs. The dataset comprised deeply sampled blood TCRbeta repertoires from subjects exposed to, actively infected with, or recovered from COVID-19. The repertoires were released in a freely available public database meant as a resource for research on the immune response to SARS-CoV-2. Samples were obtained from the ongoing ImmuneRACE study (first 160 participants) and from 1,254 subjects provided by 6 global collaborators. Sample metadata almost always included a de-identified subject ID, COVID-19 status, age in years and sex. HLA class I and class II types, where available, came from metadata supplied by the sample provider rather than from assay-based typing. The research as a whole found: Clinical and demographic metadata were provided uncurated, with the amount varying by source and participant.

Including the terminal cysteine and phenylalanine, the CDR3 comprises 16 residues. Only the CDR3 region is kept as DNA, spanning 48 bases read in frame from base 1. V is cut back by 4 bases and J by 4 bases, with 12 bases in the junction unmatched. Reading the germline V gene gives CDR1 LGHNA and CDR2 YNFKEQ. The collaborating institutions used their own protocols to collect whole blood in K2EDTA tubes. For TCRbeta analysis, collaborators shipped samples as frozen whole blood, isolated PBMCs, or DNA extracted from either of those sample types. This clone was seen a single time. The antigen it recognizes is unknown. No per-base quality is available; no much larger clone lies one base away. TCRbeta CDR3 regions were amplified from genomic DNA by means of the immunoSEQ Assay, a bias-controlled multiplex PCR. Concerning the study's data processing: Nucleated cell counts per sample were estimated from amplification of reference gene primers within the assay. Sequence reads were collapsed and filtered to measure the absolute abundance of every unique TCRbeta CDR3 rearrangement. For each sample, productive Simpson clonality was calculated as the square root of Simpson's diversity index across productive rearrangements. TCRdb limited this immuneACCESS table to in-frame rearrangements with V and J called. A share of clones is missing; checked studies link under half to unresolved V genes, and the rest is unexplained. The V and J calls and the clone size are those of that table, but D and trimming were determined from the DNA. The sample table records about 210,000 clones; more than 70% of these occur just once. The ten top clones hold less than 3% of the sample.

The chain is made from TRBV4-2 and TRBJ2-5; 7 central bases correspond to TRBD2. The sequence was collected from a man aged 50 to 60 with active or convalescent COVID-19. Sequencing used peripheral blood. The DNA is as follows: TGTGCCAGCAGCCTCAAAAAGGCTAGCGGCGGAGAGACCCAGTACTTC. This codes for CASSLKKASGGETQYF.